This T cell receptor (beta chain) was captured in a study of T cell responses to AZD1222 COVID-19 vaccine. Study details: Researchers grouped second doses given at about 4 or about 12 weeks into one pool.

Sequenced by immunoSEQ multiplex PCR; TCRdb stores in-frame clones only, minus some. The table shows some 120,000 clones, with approximately 85% occurring only once. Overall study results and limits: The sample set comprised mostly white British donors with more females, and clonal diversity was possibly underestimated. Regions 160-218 and 743-854 held dominance among vaccine-associated CD4 TCRs, which spanned spike. After two AZD1222 doses, spike-specific TCR breadth and depth rose versus day 0.

Concerning this clone itself: Its antigen is undetermined.

The germline V gene encodes CDR1 MNHEY and CDR2 SVGAGI. The CDR3 sequence is 11 residues long. Trimming removed 7 bases from V and 5 bases from J, with 8 bases in between. The sample in question was peripheral blood, obtained on day 0 of AZD1222 vaccination. The rearrangement links TRBV6-5 to TRBJ1-2; the D gene is possibly TRBD1 (5 bases). This receptor was obtained from an adult in good health. CDR3 sequence: CASIAGYGYTF. The CDR3, as DNA: TGTGCCAGCATAGCAGGGTATGGCTACACCTTC.